The 20 T cell receptor beta chains presented below share a single source sample, sequenced in a study of blood T cell repertoires in COVID-19. Profiling relied on immunoSEQ multiplex PCR, and the TCRdb table lists in-frame clones only, not all of them. The sample has roughly 170,000 clones, roughly 70% seen once. The sample comprised peripheral blood. The receptors were sampled from a woman older than 75 with acute or convalescent COVID-19.

Comment on this clone: Other nucleotide sequences from this sample produce the same CDR3. This sequence joins TRBV7-9 and TRBJ2-3; D is perhaps TRBD2 (6 bases). The CDR3 contains 13 residues. V was shortened by 0 bases and J by 5 bases, with 6 bases between the two germline ends. The germline V gene encodes CDR1 SEHNR and CDR2 FQNEAQ (reference sequence). The DNA of the CDR3 is TGTGCCAGCAGCTTAGCGGGGGGAGATACGCAGTATTTT. This encodes CASSLAGGDTQYF.

This clone was counted a few times. In DNA form, the CDR3 reads TGCGCCAGCAGCCTACAGGGGACCAACACTGAAGCTTTCTTT. Its translation is CASSLQGTNTEAFF. The genes are TRBV5-1 and TRBJ1-1, with 7 nucleotides matching TRBD1. Germline V CDR1 and CDR2: SGHRS, YFSETQ. CDR3 length equals 14 residues. Trimming removed 4 bases from V and 2 bases from J; junction bases left unmatched: 5.

The chain has TRBV7-2 and TRBJ2-3, with D unclear. This CDR3 spans 15 amino acids. CDR1 is SGHTA and CDR2 is FQGNSA in the germline V gene. V lost 1 base to trimming and J lost 3 bases, with 11 bases between them. As DNA, the CDR3 is TGTGCCAGCAGCTTAGGAGCCTACTCAACAGATACGCAGTATTTT. It is translated as CASSLGAYSTDTQYF.

This sequence joins TRBV5-4 and TRBJ2-2; 11 positions agree with TRBD2. The germline V gene has CDR1 SGHNT and CDR2 YYREEE (reference sequence). The CDR3 sequence is 17 residues long. V lost 2 bases and J lost 5; bases outside the gene matches: 8. The chain's CDR3 is CASSLLLAGAETGELFF. The CDR3 nucleotides read TGTGCCAGCAGCTTATTACTAGCGGGAGCGGAAACCGGGGAGCTGTTTTTT.

The chain carries TRBV5-1 and TRBJ1-6; TRBD1 agrees at 8 bases. With 5 bases clipped from V and 9 bases from J, the junction kept 19 bases outside the gene matches. This CDR3 has 18 amino acids. CDR1 and CDR2 (germline): SGHRS, YFSETQ. CDR3 sequence (DNA): TGCGCCAGCAGGGACAGCGGACAGGGAATTGGTATGACTTCACCCCTCCACTTT. It codes for CASRDSGQGIGMTSPLHF.

This sequence joins TRBV11-2 and TRBJ1-1, with a tentative D call TRBD1 (6 bases). From germline, CDR1 is SGHAT and CDR2 FQNNGV. Trimming took 5 bases from V and 4 from J, leaving 14 bases between them. The CDR3 spans 14 residues. The CDR3 coding sequence is TGTGCCAGCAGCCCGAGGGGGGGGGCCACTGAAGCTTTCTTT. Residues: CASSPRGGATEAFF.

The V and J genes are TRBV7-2 and TRBJ2-1; 10 bases are shared with TRBD2. This CDR3 contains 14 residues. Germline CDR1 and CDR2: SGHTA and FQGNSA. V shed 6 bases and J 7 bases; nucleotides not matched to a gene: 6. The CDR3 DNA is TGTGCCAGCAGTTCCGGGACTAGCGTGAATGAGCAGTTCTTC. As protein: CASSSGTSVNEQFF. Full variable domain (outside the CDR3, taken from reference TRBV7-2 and TRBJ2-1): GAGVSQSPSNKVTEKGKDVELRCDPISGHTALYWYRQSLGQGLEFLIYFQGNSAPDKSGLPSDRFSAERTGGSVSTLTIQRTQQEDSAVYLCASSSGTSVNEQFFGPGTRLTVL.

The chain is built from TRBV24-1 and TRBJ2-3; the D gene is possibly TRBD1 (5 bases). The V and J ends lost 4 bases and 6 bases respectively, with 16 bases between them. This CDR3 region has 15 residues. The germline V gene encodes CDR1 KGHDR and CDR2 SFDVKD. The CDR3 here is CATSDPGRSGDTQYF. CDR3 bases: TGTGCCACCAGTGACCCGGGCCGATCAGGGGATACGCAGTATTTT.

The gene calls are TRBV28 and TRBJ2-1; weak D call: TRBD2 (5 bases). Germline CDR1 and CDR2: MDHEN and SYDVKM. The CDR3 spans 15 residues. Trimming cost V 3 bases and J 4 bases, with 13 bases left between them. Written as DNA, the CDR3 is TGTGCCAGCAGTTTGCCCTTGACGGGATACAATGAGCAGTTCTTC. Its translation: CASSLPLTGYNEQFF.

The chain uses TRBV3-1 (or the pseudogene TRBV3-2) and TRBJ2-7, with 9 bases lining up with TRBD1. CDR1 is LGHDT and CDR2 is YNNKEL in the germline V gene (reference sequence). J lost 3 bases, V lost 3 bases, and 6 bases had no gene match. This CDR3 comprises 15 residues. The CDR3: CASSQGTGPFYEQYF. CDR3 in DNA: TGTGCCAGCAGCCAGGGGACAGGGCCCTTCTACGAGCAGTACTTC.

The rearrangement links TRBV2 to TRBJ2-1, with 11 bases matching TRBD2. CDR3 length equals 16 residues. V dropped 9 bases and J dropped 0; count of bases not matched to a gene: 7. Germline V gene sequence: CDR1 SNHLY, CDR2 FYNNEI. The CDR3 coding sequence is TGTGCCAGAGGGACTAGCGGAAGGTCCTCCTACAATGAGCAGTTCTTC. This codes for CARGTSGRSSYNEQFF. Complete variable domain (other parts from reference TRBV2 and TRBJ2-1): EPEVTQTPSHQVTQMGQEVILRCVPISNHLYFYWYRQILGQKVEFLVSFYNNEISEKSEIFDDQFSVERPDGSNFTLKIRSTKLEDSAMYFCARGTSGRSSYNEQFFGPGTRLTVL.

The chain is built from TRBV2 and TRBJ1-5; possible D gene TRBD1, 5 bases. Germline V gene sequence: CDR1 SNHLY, CDR2 FYNNEI. This CDR3 is 15 amino acids long. The V end was cut by 6 bases, the J end by 5 bases, with 17 bases between. CDR3 sequence (DNA): TGTGCCAGCAGGTCTCGATCCGGGACTGATCAGCCCCAGCATTTT. It is translated as CASRSRSGTDQPQHF.

The V gene is TRBV6-5, the J gene TRBJ2-7, with D perhaps matching TRBD2 (5 bases). V gave up 6 bases and J gave up 7 bases, with 10 bases separating them. Germline assignment: CDR1 MNHEY and CDR2 SVGAGI. The length of the CDR3 is 11 residues. CDR3 loop: CASSRRGEQYF. The CDR3 DNA sequence: TGTGCCAGCAGCCGACGGGGAGAGCAGTACTTC.

The chain links TRBV28 to TRBJ2-7, with 8 bases fitting TRBD1. Germline loops: CDR1 MDHEN, CDR2 SYDVKM. This CDR3 has 15 amino acids. V lost 6 bases to trimming and J lost 3 bases; unmatched junction nucleotides: 10. In DNA form, the CDR3 reads TGTGCCAGCAGCCGCATCGGACAGGGAGTCTACGAGCAGTACTTC. Its translation is CASSRIGQGVYEQYF.

This chain links TRBV28 with TRBJ1-1, with TRBD1 identical over 8 bases. Trimming removed 8 bases from V and 0 bases from J; junction bases left unmatched: 11. Germline values: CDR1 MDHEN, CDR2 SYDVKM. This CDR3 has 16 amino acids. This CDR3 reads CASSTGGLGLNTEAFF. The DNA for the CDR3 is TGTGCCAGCTCAACAGGGGGATTGGGTTTGAACACTGAAGCTTTCTTT.

The CDR3 bases are TGTGCCAGCTCACCACCGGTAACGAGGGCGAGGAACCAGCCCCAGCATTTT. Its translation: CASSPPVTRARNQPQHF. The rearrangement links TRBV18 to TRBJ1-5; no reliable D call. The germline V and J ends were trimmed by 0 bases and 7 bases, with 19 bases remaining between them. This CDR3 is built from 17 residues. Germline V gives CDR1 KGHSH, CDR2 LQKENI. The full variable domain, its missing parts supplied by reference TRBV18 and TRBJ1-5, is NAGVMQNPRHLVRRRGQEARLRCSPMKGHSHVYWYRQLPEEGLKFMVYLQKENIIDESGMPKERFSAEFPKEGPSILRIQQVVRGDSAAYFCASSPPVTRARNQPQHFGDGTRLSIL.

The rearrangement uses TRBV28 and TRBJ1-1; 10 bases are shared with TRBD1. CDR1 and CDR2 from the germline V gene are MDHEN and SYDVKM. CDR3 length: 15 residues. V was clipped by 6 bases and J by 4 bases; unmatched bases: 8. CDR3 protein: CASSPTGQGSTEAFF. Here the CDR3 DNA reads TGTGCCAGCAGCCCCACGGGACAGGGGAGCACTGAAGCTTTCTTT.

This clone came up a few times. The CDR3 here is CASSLSGTDTPQHF. CDR3 bases: TGCGCCAGCAGCCTCTCCGGGACAGATACGCCCCAGCATTTT. V is TRBV4-1 and J is TRBJ1-5; 7 nucleotides agree with TRBD1. V lost 4 bases and J lost 9; bases outside the gene matches: 9. The CDR3 contains 14 residues. In germline, CDR1 is MGHRA, CDR2 YSYEKL.

The chain recombines TRBV10-2 with TRBJ1-4; TRBD1 might be the D (5 bases). The germline CDR1 and CDR2 sequences are WSHSY and SAAADI. The germline V and J ends were trimmed by 6 bases and 4 bases, with 15 bases remaining between them. The CDR3 extends over 15 amino acids. The CDR3 coding sequence is TGCGCCAGCAGCCCCTCGCGGGGGAATAATGAAAAACTGTTTTTT. Translation: CASSPSRGNNEKLFF.

The gene calls are TRBV19 and TRBJ1-5, with no clear D. Trimming left V 7 bases short and J 7 bases short, with 20 bases between. CDR3 size: 15 residues. Per germline, CDR1 LNHDA and CDR2 SQIVND (reference sequence). CDR3 amino acids: CASTKSVARWQPQHF. In nucleotides, the CDR3 is TGTGCCAGTACCAAATCGGTTGCCCGATGGCAGCCCCAGCATTTT.